These T cell receptor beta chains were read from a single sample in a study of blood T cell repertoires in COVID-19. Measured with immunoSEQ multiplex PCR; TCRdb has only the in-frame clones, and not every one. Of fewer than 250,000 clones listed, about four fifths are singletons. Sequencing was performed on peripheral blood. These receptor sequences come from a middle-aged woman with active or convalescent COVID-19. CDR3s include the opening cysteine and the closing phenylalanine or tryptophan. The order of the fields is CDR3 protein, J gene, V gene.

CATSPTANSGNTIYF,TRBJ1-3,TRBV15
CASSTLPTGAGELFF,TRBJ2-2,TRBV9
CASSDLKGVTYNEQFF,TRBJ2-1,TRBV25-1
CASSFYPEGGQPQHF,TRBJ1-5,TRBV7-2
CASSDRLWAGTGGRRSNQPQHF,TRBJ1-5,TRBV2
CASKAKTAPYNEQFF,TRBJ2-1,TRBV5-4
CASSVLPGQGSGNTIYF,TRBJ1-3,TRBV9
CASSIGRGHGGAFF,TRBJ1-1,TRBV19
CASSFRGRAYEQYF,TRBJ2-7,TRBV27
CASRRVLQGTNEQFF,TRBJ2-1,TRBV6-5
CASSLAGGTSYEQYF,TRBJ2-7,TRBV11-2
CASSLGAAGGGGYTF,TRBJ1-2,TRBV28
CASSIPQAEQFF,TRBJ2-1,TRBV6-2/TRBV6-3
CASSPREGGVETQYF,TRBJ2-5,TRBV5-4
CASTQNRDRGNNEQFF,TRBJ2-1,TRBV25-1
CATSDSPGGEQYF,TRBJ2-7,TRBV24-1
CASSTGYTGELFF,TRBJ2-2,TRBV19
CASSLGTVYTEAFF,TRBJ1-1,TRBV28
CASSQDGLVLNIQYF,TRBJ2-4,TRBV3-1/TRBV3-2
CASRQGQGSYEQYF,TRBJ2-7,TRBV11-3
CASSTGDGSPLHF,TRBJ1-6,TRBV18
CASSLSAGARGNTIYF,TRBJ1-3,TRBV7-6
CASSLSRNTEAFF,TRBJ1-1,TRBV28
CASRGPGQGEVHYGYTF,TRBJ1-2,TRBV5-1
CASSQDPTGWVQPQHF,TRBJ1-5,TRBV4-1
CASSPGTGNQPQHF,TRBJ1-5,TRBV19
CASSEQGNTEAFF,TRBJ1-1,TRBV6-1
CASSYTSRQGEQYF,TRBJ2-7,TRBV6-5
CASNPQGIFQPQHF,TRBJ1-5,TRBV19
CASSRDGTGIPPIAEAFF,TRBJ1-1,TRBV5-5
CASSGGLAGVYTGELFF,TRBJ2-2,TRBV5-8
CASSQITPQDRGLGYSNQPQHF,TRBJ1-5,TRBV4-1
CASRAEGRRTQYF,TRBJ2-5,TRBV27
CASCTGSTEAFF,TRBJ1-1,TRBV6-6
CAWRGGVSGTEAFF,TRBJ1-1,TRBV30
CASSPRDSQETQYF,TRBJ2-5,TRBV18
CTSSPPGRGGRAIDTQYF,TRBJ2-3,TRBV1
CASSWGDRDTDTQYF,TRBJ2-3,TRBV28
CAISESLGRGRSGNTIYF,TRBJ1-3,TRBV10-3
CASSPRGGTSYEQYF,TRBJ2-7,TRBV5-1
CASSEGRGNYEQYF,TRBJ2-7,TRBV10-1
CASSIDRLRQPQHF,TRBJ1-5,TRBV11-2
CASSFGRGYNSPLHF,TRBJ1-6,TRBV5-1
CASSLGTGGPNQPQHF,TRBJ1-5,TRBV5-1
CAWSSVGYGYTF,TRBJ1-2,TRBV30
CASSRGSSMNTEAFF,TRBJ1-1,TRBV28
CASSPGDYPGETQYF,TRBJ2-5,TRBV5-1
CASSQDSPDYGYTQYF,TRBJ2-3,TRBV4-1
CASSFQPRIQGSGANVLTF,TRBJ2-6,TRBV7-8
CASSSLATGETQYF,TRBJ2-5,TRBV28
CASSELRAQPQHF,TRBJ1-5,TRBV2
CAISPGLAGDPRGTDTQYF,TRBJ2-3,TRBV10-3
CASSEGGVLAYGYTF,TRBJ1-2,TRBV6-1
CASSRDRVKAFF,TRBJ1-1,TRBV27
CASSLLMSSGVTDTQYF,TRBJ2-3,TRBV7-9